A selection of T cell receptor beta chains follows, all from one sample in a study of vaccination and CD4 T cells after COVID-19. MiXCR was run by TCRdb on the PCR reads, yielding one entry per CDR3 protein. This table has about 20,000 distinct CDR3 sequences, around 58% appearing once. Antigens for these TCRs are unknown. The sample consisted of CD4+ T cells from blood, cultured in vitro. The receptors were gathered from a human donor who had recovered from COVID-19. Both conserved end residues are part of each CDR3. A D gene is named only where the DNA matches it firmly. Rows may omit the clone size; those that give it use once, few, many or a size class.

CASSPDPQETQYF | TGTGCCAGCAGCCCGGACCCGCAAGAGACCCAGTACTTC | TRBJ2-5 | few | TRBV7-3 | NA | 13
CAISFDLGRLYGYTF | TGTGCCATCAGTTTCGACCTGGGACGGCTCTATGGCTACACCTTC | TRBJ1-2 | few | TRBV10-3 | NA | 15
CASSTPGQGAQADTQYF | TGTGCCAGCAGTACTCCGGGACAGGGGGCGCAGGCAGATACGCAGTATTTT | TRBJ2-3 | NA | TRBV6-1 | TRBD1 | 17
CASSQEEGQGDASFF | TGCGCCAGCAGCCAAGAAGAAGGACAGGGGGATGCCTCTTTCTTT | TRBJ1-1 | NA | TRBV4-3 | TRBD1 | 15
CASSEGGIGLPQHF | TGTGCCAGCAGTGAGGGTGGGATTGGTCTGCCCCAGCATTTT | TRBJ1-5 | few | TRBV2 | NA | 14
CASSERGASGRYYEQYF | TGTGCCAGCAGTGAAAGAGGTGCGTCGGGACGCTACTACGAGCAGTACTTC | TRBJ2-7 | NA | TRBV6-1 | NA | 17
CASSLWGEREQYF | TGTGCCAGCAGCTTGTGGGGCGAAAGAGAGCAGTACTTC | TRBJ2-7 | few | TRBV7-2 | NA | 13
CSAKKAGALYEQYF | TGCAGCGCAAAGAAAGCGGGAGCACTCTACGAGCAGTACTTC | TRBJ2-7 | few | TRBV29-1 | TRBD2 | 14
CASTMEGYNQPQHF | TGTGCCAGTACCATGGAAGGGTACAATCAGCCCCAGCATTTT | TRBJ1-5 | NA | TRBV19 | NA | 14
CASSLKGTLNTDTQYF | TGTGCCAGCAGCTTGAAAGGGACTCTTAACACAGATACGCAGTATTTT | TRBJ2-3 | NA | TRBV7-8 | NA | 16
CATSDYGGTQYF | TGTGCCACCAGTGATTACGGCGGGACCCAGTACTTC | TRBJ2-5 | NA | TRBV24-1 | NA | 12
CASMYRGGYTF | TGTGCCAGCATGTATAGGGGTGGCTACACCTTC | TRBJ1-2 | NA | TRBV6-1 | NA | 11
CASRRDRGLRDTQYF | TGTGCCAGTAGACGGGACAGGGGGCTAAGAGATACGCAGTATTTT | TRBJ2-3 | NA | TRBV19 | TRBD1 | 15
CSAPQGRFNSPLHF | TGCAGTGCTCCGCAGGGAAGATTTAATTCACCCCTCCACTTT | TRBJ1-6 | few | TRBV20-1 | NA | 14
CSASMGLQETPYF | TGCAGTGCTAGCATGGGCCTACAAGAGACCCCGTACTTC | TRBJ2-5 | NA | TRBV20-1 | NA | 13
CASAGTDSYEQYF | TGTGCCAGCGCCGGGACAGACTCCTACGAGCAGTACTTC | TRBJ2-7 | once | TRBV6-1 | TRBD1 | 13
CASIDSGSSYNEQFF | TGTGCCAGCATCGATAGCGGGAGCTCCTACAATGAGCAGTTCTTC | TRBJ2-1 | NA | TRBV6-2/TRBV6-3 | TRBD2 | 15
CASSFRYEQYF | TGTGCCAGCAGCTTTCGCTACGAGCAGTACTTC | TRBJ2-7 | few | TRBV21-1 | NA | 11
CSPTPGQTFREKLFF | TGCAGTCCAACTCCGGGACAGACATTTCGTGAAAAACTGTTTTTT | TRBJ1-4 | NA | TRBV20-1 | TRBD1 | 15
CATHPRQGWTEAFF | TGTGCCACCCACCCGCGCCAGGGTTGGACTGAAGCTTTCTTT | TRBJ1-1 | few | TRBV19 | NA | 14
CASSKARPRRGQDEQYF | TGTGCCAGCAGCAAAGCCCGCCCTCGGAGGGGGCAGGACGAGCAGTACTTC | TRBJ2-7 | few | TRBV21-1 | NA | 17
CASSANRDPEETQYF | TGTGCCAGCAGTGCAAACCGGGACCCGGAGGAGACCCAGTACTTC | TRBJ2-5 | NA | TRBV12-3/TRBV12-4 | NA | 15
CASSLQGGPYEQYF | TGTGCCAGCAGCTTACAGGGGGGGCCCTACGAGCAGTACTTC | TRBJ2-7 | NA | TRBV7-8 | NA | 14
CASSPTTGRDTF | TGCGCCAGCAGCCCTACGACAGGTCGTGACACCTTC | TRBJ1-2 | once | TRBV5-4 | NA | 12
CASSLARRRGETQYF | TGTGCCAGCAGCTTAGCTCGACGGCGGGGGGAGACCCAGTACTTC | TRBJ2-5 | few | TRBV7-8 | TRBD2 | 15
CASKLGPYEQYF | TGCGCCAGCAAGCTTGGCCCCTACGAGCAGTACTTC | TRBJ2-7 | NA | TRBV5-1 | NA | 12
CSARELAGVGHTGELFF | TGCAGTGCTCGAGAGCTAGCGGGAGTCGGGCACACCGGGGAGCTGTTTTTT | TRBJ2-2 | few | TRBV20-1 | TRBD2 | 17
CSARAPLAEQFF | TGCAGTGCTAGAGCCCCCCTAGCGGAGCAGTTCTTC | TRBJ2-1 | NA | TRBV20-1 | NA | 12
CASSLDRDTGELFF | TGTGCCAGCAGTTTAGATCGGGATACCGGGGAGCTGTTTTTT | TRBJ2-2 | NA | TRBV27 | NA | 14
CSASGGTLAKNIQYF | TGCAGTGCTAGCGGCGGGACACTAGCCAAAAACATTCAGTACTTC | TRBJ2-4 | few | TRBV20-1 | NA | 15
CATSDSQVEKPQHF | TGTGCCACCAGTGATTCTCAGGTTGAGAAGCCCCAGCATTTT | TRBJ1-5 | few | TRBV24-1 | NA | 14
CSARDNPGGGYTF | TGCAGTGCTAGAGATAACCCCGGGGGTGGCTACACCTTC | TRBJ1-2 | few | TRBV20-1 | NA | 13
CAWSRGVNTEAFF | TGTGCCTGGAGTAGGGGCGTGAACACTGAAGCTTTCTTT | TRBJ1-1 | NA | TRBV30 | NA | 13
CSARLAGGDTGELFF | TGCAGTGCTAGACTAGCGGGAGGCGACACCGGGGAGCTGTTTTTT | TRBJ2-2 | NA | TRBV20-1 | TRBD2 | 15
CASSIRAGRNSPLHF | TGTGCCAGTAGTATCCGGGCAGGGAGGAATTCACCCCTCCACTTT | TRBJ1-6 | NA | TRBV19 | NA | 15
CATTQRYTGELFF | TGTGCCACCACCCAGAGATACACCGGGGAGCTGTTTTTT | TRBJ2-2 | few | TRBV6-1 | NA | 13